Listed below are T cell receptor beta chains from one sample, sequenced in a study of Ad26.COV2.S vaccination and SARS-CoV-2 variants. Sequencing used immunoSEQ multiplex PCR; TCRdb keeps in-frame clones, though not all of them. The data hold around 300,000 clones, with 88% observed a single time. The sequencing used peripheral blood, collected in a trial of Ad26.COV2.S vaccine versus placebo. Every receptor here comes from a person between 18 and 65 years old who received the Ad26.COV2.S COVID-19 vaccine or a placebo. CDR3s include the opening cysteine and the closing phenylalanine or tryptophan. The D gene is left open where the match is weak. Clone size is stated in some rows and not others, as once, few, many or a class when expanded.

J,V,size,D,CDR3,DNA
TRBJ1-1,TRBV10-3,NA,TRBD1,CAISEARGDTEAFF,TGTGCCATCAGTGAGGCCAGGGGGGACACTGAAGCTTTCTTT
TRBJ2-3,TRBV28,NA,NA,CASSSSGANLYTQYF,TGTGCCAGCAGTTCTTCAGGAGCAAACCTCTATACGCAGTATTTT
TRBJ2-2,TRBV9,NA,NA,CASSPYGGNTGELFF,TGTGCCAGCAGCCCATATGGGGGAAATACCGGGGAGCTGTTTTTT
TRBJ2-2,TRBV7-9,NA,NA,CASSLAGRSNTGELFF,TGTGCCAGCAGCTTAGCGGGACGTTCGAACACCGGGGAGCTGTTTTTT
TRBJ1-6,TRBV9,NA,NA,CASSAHSPNSPLHF,TGTGCCAGCAGCGCCCATTCCCCTAATTCACCCCTCCACTTT
TRBJ2-3,TRBV13,once,NA,CASSNRDGGGTDTQYF,TGTGCCAGCAGCAACCGGGACGGAGGGGGGACAGATACGCAGTATTTT
TRBJ1-1,TRBV7-9,NA,NA,CASSLDKSLNTEAFF,TGTGCCAGCAGCTTAGACAAAAGCCTGAACACTGAAGCTTTCTTT
TRBJ1-6,TRBV29-1,NA,TRBD1,CSVTDRADSPLHF,TGCAGCGTGACGGACAGGGCTGATTCACCCCTCCACTTT
TRBJ2-1,TRBV3-1/TRBV3-2,NA,NA,CASSQGTGSNEQFF,TGTGCCAGCAGCCAAGGTACGGGTAGCAATGAGCAGTTCTTC
TRBJ2-7,TRBV18,NA,TRBD1,CASSPLPGQGTHEQYF,TGTGCCAGCTCACCCCTTCCAGGACAGGGGACCCACGAGCAGTACTTC